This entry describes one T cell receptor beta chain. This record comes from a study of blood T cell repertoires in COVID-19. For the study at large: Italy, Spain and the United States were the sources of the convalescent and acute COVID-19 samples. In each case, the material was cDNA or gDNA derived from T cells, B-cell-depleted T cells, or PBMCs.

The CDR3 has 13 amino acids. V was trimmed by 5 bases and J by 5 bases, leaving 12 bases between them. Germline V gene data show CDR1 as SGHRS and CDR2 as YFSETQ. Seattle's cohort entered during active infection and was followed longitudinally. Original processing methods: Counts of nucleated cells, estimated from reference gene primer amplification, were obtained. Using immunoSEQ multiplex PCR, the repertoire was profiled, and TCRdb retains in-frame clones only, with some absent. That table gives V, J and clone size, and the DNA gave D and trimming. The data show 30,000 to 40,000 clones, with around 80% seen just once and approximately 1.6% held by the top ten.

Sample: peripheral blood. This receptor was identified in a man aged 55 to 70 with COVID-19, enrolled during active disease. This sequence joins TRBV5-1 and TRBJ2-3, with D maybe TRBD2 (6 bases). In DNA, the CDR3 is TGCGCCAGCAGTCTCCCGGGAGAAGATACGCAGTATTTT. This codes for CASSLPGEDTQYF.